The 21 T cell receptor beta chains reported below all come from one sample, sequenced in a study of vaccination and CD4 T cells after COVID-19. These receptors' targets are unknown. The Oncomine TCR Beta short-read assay was what sequenced the DNA obtained from cultured CD4+ T cells. TCRdb called the PCR reads again in MiXCR, with one record for every CDR3 protein. In the table there are over 10,000 distinct CDR3 sequences, roughly two fifths of which are singletons. Treatment denoted: approximately 9-day PBMC culture with coronavirus spike peptide pools or control peptides (ViraFEST assay). Specimen: cultured CD4+ T cells from blood. Receptor source: a human donor with COVID-19.

Written as DNA, the CDR3 is TGTGCCAGCAGCCAGGGATGGACCCAGTACTTC. Translation gives CASSQGWTQYF. V usage is TRBV14 and J usage is TRBJ2-5; D unclear. The V gene's germline CDR1 is SGHDN and CDR2 FVKESK. This CDR3 comprises 11 residues. Trimming took 3 bases from V and 7 from J, leaving 6 bases between them. The whole variable domain, filled in from reference TRBV14 and TRBJ2-5, reads EAGVTQFPSHSVIEKGQTVTLRCDPISGHDNLYWYRRVMGKEIKFLLHFVKESKQDESGMPNNRFLAERTGGTYSTLKVQPAELEDSGVYFCASSQGWTQYFGPGTRLLVL.

The rearrangement links TRBV7-9 to TRBJ1-2; D possibly corresponds to TRBD1 (5 bases). The CDR3 sequence is 13 residues long. Germline CDR1 SEHNR, CDR2 FQNEAQ (reference sequence). Trimming pared 8 bases from V and 5 bases from J, leaving 15 bases between. CDR3 in amino acids: CASGYRQSYGYTF. The DNA for the CDR3 is TGTGCCAGCGGATATCGACAGTCTTATGGCTACACCTTC.

V and J are TRBV24-1 and TRBJ2-3; D might be TRBD2 (5 bases). This CDR3 contains 12 residues. V gave up 4 bases and J gave up 7 bases, with 8 bases separating them. Germline V gene data show CDR1 as KGHDR and CDR2 as SFDVKD. The CDR3 DNA follows: TGTGCCACCAGTGAATCGGGAAATACGCAGTATTTT. Its protein product is CATSESGNTQYF.

This rearrangement joins TRBV2 to TRBJ1-5; no firm D call. V gave up 6 bases and J gave up 0 bases, with 15 bases separating them. This CDR3 contains 16 residues. Germline loops: CDR1 SNHLY, CDR2 FYNNEI. The CDR3 DNA sequence: TGTGCCAGCAGGCCCGGCACAGTTAATAGCAATCAGCCCCAGCATTTT. As protein: CASRPGTVNSNQPQHF.

This clonotype was seen once. This chain links TRBV19 with TRBJ1-6; D unresolved. This CDR3 has 14 residues. V lost 7 bases to trimming and J lost 7 bases, with 14 bases between them. Germline V gene sequence: CDR1 LNHDA, CDR2 SQIVND (reference sequence). The CDR3 DNA is TGTGCCAGTAACTCGCCCGGGAGAAATTCACCCCTCCACTTT. This codes for CASNSPGRNSPLHF.

In the case of this clonotype: Because the CDR3's place on the DNA is in doubt, the DNA is left out and the CDR3 is given as listed by TCRdb. The rearrangement joins TRBV23-1 to TRBJ1-1; the table's D call of TRBD1 was not tested on the DNA. TRBV23-1 is placed among ORFs of uncertain function. The CDR3 extends over 22 residues, inclusive of both ends. The chain's CDR3 is CASTNQTSMYLCASTTGVKAFF.

V and J are TRBV28 and TRBJ1-3, with D possibly being TRBD1 (6 bases). Trimming pared 5 bases from V and 7 bases from J, leaving 18 bases between. The germline V gene has CDR1 MDHEN and CDR2 SYDVKM. The CDR3 has 15 residues. The CDR3 DNA reads as TGTGCCAGCAGTCAGGGAGGGGGTATAGGGAACACCATATATTTT. This sequence encodes CASSQGGGIGNTIYF.

This clonotype was counted between two and nine times. The chain joins TRBV7-8 to TRBJ2-3; D is perhaps TRBD1 (6 bases). The germline V gene has CDR1 SGHVS and CDR2 FQNEAQ. The CDR3 sequence is 15 residues long. Deletions cut 5 bases from V and 0 bases from J, with 12 bases between. The CDR3 here is CASSNRDKSTDTQYF. CDR3 bases: TGTGCCAGCAGCAACCGGGACAAGAGCACAGATACGCAGTATTTT.

The rearrangement uses TRBV6-5 and TRBJ1-1; D not certain. Germline values: CDR1 MNHEY, CDR2 SVGAGI. CDR3 size: 14 residues. V lost 0 bases and J 3 bases, leaving 8 bases between the germline ends. CDR3 DNA: TGTGCCAGCAGTTACTCGGGGAGGGACACTGAAGCTTTCTTT. This translates into CASSYSGRDTEAFF.

The chain carries TRBV7-9 and TRBJ2-3, with TRBD2 matching 8 bases. V dropped 2 bases and J dropped 1; count of bases not matched to a gene: 2. The germline gives CDR1 SEHNR, CDR2 FQNEAQ (reference sequence). This CDR3 has 15 residues. CDR3 in amino acids: CASSLFSGGTDTQYF. The CDR3 nucleotides are TGTGCCAGCAGCTTATTTAGCGGGGGCACAGATACGCAGTATTTT.

The chain recombines TRBV5-6 with TRBJ2-2, with D possibly matching TRBD1 (6 bases). This CDR3 is built from 13 residues. V shed 1 base and J shed 7 bases, with 8 bases lying between them. Germline V gene data show CDR1 as SGHDT and CDR2 as YYEEEE. Here the CDR3 reads CASSLRGFGELFF. For the CDR3, the DNA is TGTGCCAGCAGCTTGAGGGGGTTCGGGGAGCTGTTTTTT. Based on the CDR3 plus reference TRBV5-6 and TRBJ2-2, the full variable domain is DAGVTQSPTHLIKTRGQQVTLRCSPKSGHDTVSWYQQALGQGPQFIFQYYEEEERQRGNFPDRFSGHQFPNYSSELNVNALLLGDSALYLCASSLRGFGELFFGEGSRLTVL.

The V gene is TRBV6-1, the J gene TRBJ2-6; maybe TRBD1 (6 bases). V was clipped by 6 bases and J by 0 bases, with 12 bases between them. In germline, CDR1 is MNHNS, CDR2 SASEGT. The CDR3 runs 16 residues. The CDR3, as DNA: TGTGCCAGCAGGCGTTACAGGGACTCTGGGGCCAACGTCCTGACTTTC. Its translation is CASRRYRDSGANVLTF.

V and J are TRBV7-9 and TRBJ2-5; TRBD1 agrees at 11 bases. CDR3 length equals 16 residues. The germline V gene encodes CDR1 SEHNR and CDR2 FQNEAQ (reference sequence). V lost 0 bases and J lost 4; bases outside the gene matches: 4. The CDR3 DNA reads as TGTGCCAGCAGCTTAGCTCGGGACAGGGGGAGAGAGACCCAGTACTTC. Its translation: CASSLARDRGRETQYF.

This sequence joins TRBV7-2 and TRBJ2-5; D may correspond to TRBD1 or TRBD2 (5 bases each). V was cut by 5 bases and J by 1 base, with 14 bases left in between. The CDR3 loop spans 15 amino acids. Germline V gives CDR1 SGHTA, CDR2 FQGNSA. In DNA form, the CDR3 reads TGTGCCAGCAGCAGACAACCTGGGGGCCAAGAGACCCAGTACTTC. Encoded protein: CASSRQPGGQETQYF. Combining the CDR3 with reference TRBV7-2 and TRBJ2-5 gives the whole variable domain GAGVSQSPSNKVTEKGKDVELRCDPISGHTALYWYRQSLGQGLEFLIYFQGNSAPDKSGLPSDRFSAERTGGSVSTLTIQRTQQEDSAVYLCASSRQPGGQETQYFGPGTRLLVL.

For the CDR3, the DNA is TGTGCCAGCAGTGATGAGGCATCAGCGGGTTATACAGATACGCAGTATTTT. Amino acids: CASSDEASAGYTDTQYF. This sequence joins TRBV6-4 and TRBJ2-3, with D maybe TRBD2 (6 bases). V lost 3 bases and J lost 3, with 19 bases in between. CDR1 is MRHNA and CDR2 is SNTAGT in the germline V gene. The CDR3 runs 17 residues.

CDR3 in DNA: TGTGCCAGCAGCTTAACCGGGGGGGCTGACATGAGGGAGACCCAGTACTTC. The encoded protein is CASSLTGGADMRETQYF. This chain links TRBV7-9 with TRBJ2-5, with 8 bases that match TRBD2. The junction had 13 bases not matched to a gene; V was cut back by 2 bases and J by 5 bases. This CDR3 region has 17 residues. Germline CDR1 is SEHNR and CDR2 is FQNEAQ (reference sequence).

This clonotype has more than one count but fewer than ten. This chain joins TRBV6-2 or TRBV6-3 and TRBJ2-2; TRBD2 matches at 15 bases. Germline CDR1 and CDR2: MNHEY and SVGEGT. V shed 6 bases and J 1 base; nucleotides not matched to a gene: 6. The CDR3 has 18 residues. CDR3 bases: TGTGCCAGCAGAAATCCGGGACTAGCGGGGGGGAACACCGGGGAGCTGTTTTTT. Its translation is CASRNPGLAGGNTGELFF.

V gene TRBV7-2 combines with J gene TRBJ2-2; D gene uncertain. The CDR3 is 14 residues long. Between the trimmed V and J ends, which lost 0 bases and 3 bases, there was a span of 5 bases. Germline V gives CDR1 SGHTA, CDR2 FQGNSA. DNA for the CDR3: TGTGCCAGCAGCTTAGCGTGGGACACCGGGGAGCTGTTTTTT. This sequence encodes CASSLAWDTGELFF.

The CDR3 protein is CASSDPTRSRGNEQYF. The CDR3 nucleotides read TGTGCCAGTAGTGACCCCACACGGAGCAGGGGCAACGAGCAGTACTTC. The chain recombines TRBV19 with TRBJ2-7, with a weak D call TRBD1 (6 bases). The germline V gene has CDR1 LNHDA and CDR2 SQIVND (reference sequence). The CDR3 contains 16 residues. Trimming stripped 5 bases from V and 5 bases from J, with 22 bases between.

This clonotype was seen a few times. The gene calls are TRBV7-2 and TRBJ2-4, with TRBD1 identical over 11 bases. V dropped 5 bases and J dropped 7; count of bases not matched to a gene: 4. The length of the CDR3 is 14 residues. Germline values: CDR1 SGHTA, CDR2 FQGNSA. The CDR3 protein is CASSGQGAGNIQYF. CDR3 nucleotide sequence: TGTGCCAGCAGCGGACAGGGGGCTGGGAACATTCAGTACTTC.

The gene calls are TRBV6-1 and TRBJ2-7, with D perhaps matching TRBD1 (5 bases). This CDR3 is built from 15 residues. Trimming took 6 bases from V and 6 from J, leaving 21 bases between them. Germline V CDR1 and CDR2: MNHNS, SASEGT. CDR3 region: CASSPLTRVKGEQYF. As DNA, the CDR3 is TGTGCCAGCAGCCCCTTAACCAGGGTAAAAGGCGAGCAGTACTTC.